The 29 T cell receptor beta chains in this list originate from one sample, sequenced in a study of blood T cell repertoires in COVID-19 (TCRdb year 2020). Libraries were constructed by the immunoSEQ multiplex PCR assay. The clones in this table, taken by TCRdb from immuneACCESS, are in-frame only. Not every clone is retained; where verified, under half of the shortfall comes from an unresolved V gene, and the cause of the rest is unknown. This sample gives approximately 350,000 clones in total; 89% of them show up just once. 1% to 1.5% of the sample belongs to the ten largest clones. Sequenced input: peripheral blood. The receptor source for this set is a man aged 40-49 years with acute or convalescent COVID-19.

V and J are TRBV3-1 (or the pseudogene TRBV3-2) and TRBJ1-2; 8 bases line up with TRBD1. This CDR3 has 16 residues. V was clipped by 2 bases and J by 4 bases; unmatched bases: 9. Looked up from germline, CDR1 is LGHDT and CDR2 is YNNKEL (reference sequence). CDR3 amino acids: CASSQPRSTGAYGYTF. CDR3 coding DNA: TGTGCCAGCAGCCAACCTCGCTCGACAGGGGCCTATGGCTACACCTTC.

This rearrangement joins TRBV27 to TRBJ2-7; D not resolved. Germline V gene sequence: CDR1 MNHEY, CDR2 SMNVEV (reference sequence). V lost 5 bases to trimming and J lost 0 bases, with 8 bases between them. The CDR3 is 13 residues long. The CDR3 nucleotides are TGTGCCAGCAGTCTCCTAAGCTCCTACGAGCAGTACTTC. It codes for CASSLLSSYEQYF.

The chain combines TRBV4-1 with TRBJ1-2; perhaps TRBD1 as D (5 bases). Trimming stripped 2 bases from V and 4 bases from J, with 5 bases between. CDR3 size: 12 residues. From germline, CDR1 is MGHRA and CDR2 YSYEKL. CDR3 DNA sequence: TGCGCCAGCAGCCAAAGGGGCTATGGCTACACCTTC. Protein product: CASSQRGYGYTF.

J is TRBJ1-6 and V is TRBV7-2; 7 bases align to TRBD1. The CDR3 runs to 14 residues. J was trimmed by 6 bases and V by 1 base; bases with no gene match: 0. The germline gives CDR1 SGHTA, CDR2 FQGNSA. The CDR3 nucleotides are TGTGCCAGCAGCTTAGACAGGGGTAATTCACCCCTCCACTTT. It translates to CASSLDRGNSPLHF.

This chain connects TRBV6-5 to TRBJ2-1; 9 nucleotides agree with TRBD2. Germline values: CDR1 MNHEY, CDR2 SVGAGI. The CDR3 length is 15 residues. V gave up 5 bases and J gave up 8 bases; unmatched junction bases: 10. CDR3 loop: CASSHPGLATHEQFF. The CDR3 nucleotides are TGTGCCAGCAGTCATCCGGGACTAGCCACGCATGAGCAGTTCTTC.

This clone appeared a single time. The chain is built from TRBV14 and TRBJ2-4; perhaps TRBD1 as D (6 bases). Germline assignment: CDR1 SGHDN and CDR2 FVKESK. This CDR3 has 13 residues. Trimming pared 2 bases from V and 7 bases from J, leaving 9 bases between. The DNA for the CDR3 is TGTGCCAGCAGCCAAAATAGGGGGAACATTCAGTACTTC. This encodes CASSQNRGNIQYF.

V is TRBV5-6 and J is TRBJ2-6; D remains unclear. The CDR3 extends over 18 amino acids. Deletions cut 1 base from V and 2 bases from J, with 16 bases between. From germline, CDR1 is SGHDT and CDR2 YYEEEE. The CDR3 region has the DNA TGTGCCAGCAGCTTGCTGATCAGAGGTTTGACTGGGGCCAACGTCCTGACTTTC. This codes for CASSLLIRGLTGANVLTF.

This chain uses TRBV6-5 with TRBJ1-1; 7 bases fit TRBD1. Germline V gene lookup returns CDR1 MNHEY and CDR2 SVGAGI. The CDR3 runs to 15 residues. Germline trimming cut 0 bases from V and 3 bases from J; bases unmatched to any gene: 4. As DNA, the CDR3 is TGTGCCAGCAGTTACTCCCCAGGGGGTGACACTGAAGCTTTCTTT. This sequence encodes CASSYSPGGDTEAFF.

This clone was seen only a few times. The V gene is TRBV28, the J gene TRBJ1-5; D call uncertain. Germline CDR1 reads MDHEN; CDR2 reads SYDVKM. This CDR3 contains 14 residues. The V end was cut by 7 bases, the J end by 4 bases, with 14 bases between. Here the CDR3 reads CASTRLGGNQPQHF. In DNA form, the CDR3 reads TGTGCCAGCACAAGGTTAGGAGGGAATCAGCCCCAGCATTTT.

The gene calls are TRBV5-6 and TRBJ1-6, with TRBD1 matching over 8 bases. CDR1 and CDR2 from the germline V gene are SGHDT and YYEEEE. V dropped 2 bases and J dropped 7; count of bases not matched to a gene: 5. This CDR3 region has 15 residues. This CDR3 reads CASSFRDRHNSPLHF. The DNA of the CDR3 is TGTGCCAGCAGCTTCAGGGACAGGCACAATTCACCCCTCCACTTT.

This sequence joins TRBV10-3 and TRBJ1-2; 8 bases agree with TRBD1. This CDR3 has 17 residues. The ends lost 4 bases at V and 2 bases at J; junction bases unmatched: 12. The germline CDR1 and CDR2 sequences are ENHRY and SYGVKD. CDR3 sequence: CAISGQGRTNQNYGYTF. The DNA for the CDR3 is TGTGCCATCAGTGGACAGGGGCGCACCAATCAAAACTATGGCTACACCTTC.

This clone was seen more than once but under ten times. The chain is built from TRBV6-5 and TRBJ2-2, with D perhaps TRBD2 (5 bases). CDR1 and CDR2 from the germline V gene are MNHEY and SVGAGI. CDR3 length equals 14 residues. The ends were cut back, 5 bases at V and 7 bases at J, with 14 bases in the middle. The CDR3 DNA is TGTGCCAGCAGTCCCCTACTAGAGGGCGGGGAGCTGTTTTTT. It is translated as CASSPLLEGGELFF.

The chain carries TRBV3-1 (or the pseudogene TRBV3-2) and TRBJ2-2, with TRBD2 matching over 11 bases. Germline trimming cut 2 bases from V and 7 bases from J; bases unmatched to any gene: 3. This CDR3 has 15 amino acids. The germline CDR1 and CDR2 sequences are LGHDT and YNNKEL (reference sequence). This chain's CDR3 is CASSQLAGGLGELFF. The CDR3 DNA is TGTGCCAGCAGCCAACTAGCGGGAGGTCTCGGGGAGCTGTTTTTT.

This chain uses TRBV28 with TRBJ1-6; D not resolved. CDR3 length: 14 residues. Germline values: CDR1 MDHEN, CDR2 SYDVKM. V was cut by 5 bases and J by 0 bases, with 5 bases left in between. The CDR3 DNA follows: TGTGCCAGCAGTCACAGCTCCTATAATTCACCCCTCCACTTT. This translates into CASSHSSYNSPLHF.

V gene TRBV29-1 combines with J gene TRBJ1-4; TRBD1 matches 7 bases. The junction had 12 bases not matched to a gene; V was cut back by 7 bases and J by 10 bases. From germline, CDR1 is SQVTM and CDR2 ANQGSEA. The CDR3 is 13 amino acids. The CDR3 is CSGQDRVMGKLFF. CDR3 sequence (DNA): TGCAGCGGACAAGACAGGGTGATGGGAAAACTGTTTTTT.

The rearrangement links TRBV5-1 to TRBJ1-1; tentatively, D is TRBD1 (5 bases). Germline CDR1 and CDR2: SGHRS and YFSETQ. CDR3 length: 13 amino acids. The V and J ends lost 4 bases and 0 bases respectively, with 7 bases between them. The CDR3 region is CASSGGVNTEAFF. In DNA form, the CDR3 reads TGCGCCAGCAGCGGGGGGGTGAACACTGAAGCTTTCTTT. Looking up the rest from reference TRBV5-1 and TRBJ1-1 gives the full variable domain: KAGVTQTPRYLIKTRGQQVTLSCSPISGHRSVSWYQQTPGQGLQFLFEYFSETQRNKGNFPGRFSGRQFSNSRSEMNVSTLELGDSALYLCASSGGVNTEAFFGQGTRLTVV.

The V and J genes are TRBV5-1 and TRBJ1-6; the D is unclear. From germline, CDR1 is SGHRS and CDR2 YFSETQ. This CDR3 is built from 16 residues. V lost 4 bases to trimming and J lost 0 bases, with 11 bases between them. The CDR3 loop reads CASSEEKGSYNSPLHF. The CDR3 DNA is TGCGCCAGCAGCGAGGAGAAAGGCTCCTATAATTCACCCCTCCACTTT.

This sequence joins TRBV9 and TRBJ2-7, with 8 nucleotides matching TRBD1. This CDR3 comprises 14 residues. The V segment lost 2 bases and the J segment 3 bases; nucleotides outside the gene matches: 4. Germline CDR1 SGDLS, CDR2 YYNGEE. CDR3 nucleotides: TGTGCCAGCAGCGTGTCCGGGACAGGCTACGAGCAGTACTTC. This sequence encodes CASSVSGTGYEQYF.

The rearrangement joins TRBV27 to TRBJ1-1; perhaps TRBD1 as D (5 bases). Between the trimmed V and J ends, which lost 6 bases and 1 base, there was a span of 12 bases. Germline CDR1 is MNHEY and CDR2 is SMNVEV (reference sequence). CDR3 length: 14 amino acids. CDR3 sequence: CASSRVRGNTEAFF. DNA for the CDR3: TGTGCCAGCAGCAGGGTAAGGGGGAACACTGAAGCTTTCTTT.

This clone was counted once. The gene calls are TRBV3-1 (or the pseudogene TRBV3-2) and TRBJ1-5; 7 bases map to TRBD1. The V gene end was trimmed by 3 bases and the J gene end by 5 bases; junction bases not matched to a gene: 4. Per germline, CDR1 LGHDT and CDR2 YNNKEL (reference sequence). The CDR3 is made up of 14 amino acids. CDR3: CASSQTDRYQPQHF. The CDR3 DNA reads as TGTGCCAGCAGCCAGACGGACAGGTATCAGCCCCAGCATTTT.

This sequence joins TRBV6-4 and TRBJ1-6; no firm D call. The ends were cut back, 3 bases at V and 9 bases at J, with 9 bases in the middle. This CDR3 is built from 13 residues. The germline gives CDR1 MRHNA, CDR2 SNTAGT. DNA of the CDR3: TGTGCCAGCAGTGAGACAAGCGGTTCACCCCTCCACTTT. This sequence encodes CASSETSGSPLHF.

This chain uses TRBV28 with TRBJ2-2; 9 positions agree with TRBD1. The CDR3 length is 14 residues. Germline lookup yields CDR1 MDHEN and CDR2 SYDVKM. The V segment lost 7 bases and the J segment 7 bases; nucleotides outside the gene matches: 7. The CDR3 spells CASIRDRASGELFF. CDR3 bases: TGTGCCAGCATCCGGGACAGGGCAAGCGGGGAGCTGTTTTTT.

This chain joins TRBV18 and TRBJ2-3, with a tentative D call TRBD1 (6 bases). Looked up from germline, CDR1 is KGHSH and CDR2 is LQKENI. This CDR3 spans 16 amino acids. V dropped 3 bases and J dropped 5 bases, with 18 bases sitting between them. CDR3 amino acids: CASSPPGVGPGDTQYF. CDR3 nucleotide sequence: TGTGCCAGCTCACCTCCAGGGGTCGGTCCGGGAGATACGCAGTATTTT.

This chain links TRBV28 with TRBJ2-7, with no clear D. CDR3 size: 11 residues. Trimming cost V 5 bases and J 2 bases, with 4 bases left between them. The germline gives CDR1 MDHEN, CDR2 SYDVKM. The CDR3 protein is CASSSPYEQYF. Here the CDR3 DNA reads TGTGCCAGCAGTAGCCCCTACGAGCAGTACTTC. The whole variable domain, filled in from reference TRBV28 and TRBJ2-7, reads DVKVTQSSRYLVKRTGEKVFLECVQDMDHENMFWYRQDPGLGLRLIYFSYDVKMKEKGDIPEGYSVSREKKERFSLILESASTNQTSMYLCASSSPYEQYFGPGTRLTVT.

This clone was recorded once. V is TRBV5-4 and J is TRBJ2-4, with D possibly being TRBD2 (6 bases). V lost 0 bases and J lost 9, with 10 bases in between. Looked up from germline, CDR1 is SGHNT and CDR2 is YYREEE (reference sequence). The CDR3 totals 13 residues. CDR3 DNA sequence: TGTGCCAGCAGCTTGGATCCGGGACTCATTCAGTACTTC. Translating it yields CASSLDPGLIQYF. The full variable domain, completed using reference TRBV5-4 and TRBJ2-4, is ETGVTQSPTHLIKTRGQQVTLRCSSQSGHNTVSWYQQALGQGPQFIFQYYREEENGRGNFPPRFSGLQFPNYSSELNVNALELDDSALYLCASSLDPGLIQYFGAGTRLSVL.

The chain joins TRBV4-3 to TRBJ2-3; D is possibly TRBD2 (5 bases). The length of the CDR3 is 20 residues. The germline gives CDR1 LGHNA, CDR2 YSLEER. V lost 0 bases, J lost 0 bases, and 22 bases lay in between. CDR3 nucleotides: TGCGCCAGCAGCCAAGACCCCCCTGGAGTAGCGCGAGCTAGCACAGATACGCAGTATTTT. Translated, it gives CASSQDPPGVARASTDTQYF.

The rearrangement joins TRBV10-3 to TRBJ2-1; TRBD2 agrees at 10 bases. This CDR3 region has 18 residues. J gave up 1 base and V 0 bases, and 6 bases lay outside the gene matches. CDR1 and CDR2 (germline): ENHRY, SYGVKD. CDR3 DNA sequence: TGTGCCATCAGTGAGTCCTGGGGTAGCGGGGGGTCCTACAATGAGCAGTTCTTC. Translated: CAISESWGSGGSYNEQFF.

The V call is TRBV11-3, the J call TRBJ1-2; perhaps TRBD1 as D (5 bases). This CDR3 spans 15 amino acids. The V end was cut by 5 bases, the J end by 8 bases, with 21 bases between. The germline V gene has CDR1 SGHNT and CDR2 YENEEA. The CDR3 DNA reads TGTGCCAGCAGCCCCTTATGGGGGGTAAGGAAAGGCTACACCTTC. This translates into CASSPLWGVRKGYTF.

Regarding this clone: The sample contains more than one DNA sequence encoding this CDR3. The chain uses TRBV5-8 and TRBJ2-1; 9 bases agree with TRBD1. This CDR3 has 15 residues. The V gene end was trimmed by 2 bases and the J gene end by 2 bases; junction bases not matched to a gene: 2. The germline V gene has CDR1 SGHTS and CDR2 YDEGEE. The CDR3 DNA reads TGTGCCAGCAGCTTCGGGACAGGGCCCTACAATGAGCAGTTCTTC. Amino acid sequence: CASSFGTGPYNEQFF. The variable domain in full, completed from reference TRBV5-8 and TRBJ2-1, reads EAGVTQSPTHLIKTRGQQATLRCSPISGHTSVYWYQQALGLGLQFLLWYDEGEERNRGNFPPRFSGRQFPNYSSELNVNALELEDSALYLCASSFGTGPYNEQFFGPGTRLTVL.